The sequence of this T cell receptor (beta chain) was determined in a study of shared clonotypes between healthy human individuals. Study at large: The study drew on two women and a few men aged 18 to 49 as donors. Per-donor plates numbered three CD4 naive, three CD4 memory, two CD8 naive and one CD8 memory.

Profiling relied on immunoSEQ multiplex PCR, and the TCRdb table lists in-frame clones only, not all of them. Seen here are roughly 760,000 clones, 74% observed once, and the top ten hold under 2%. V gave up 1 base and J gave up 5 bases, with 20 bases separating them. The germline V gene has CDR1 MNHEY and CDR2 SMNVEV (reference sequence). The CDR3 is 18 amino acids. Researchers partitioned CD4+ cells into CD45RA+ naive and CD45RA-negative memory subsets. In regard to this clone: What it recognizes is unknown.

Study results and limitations: Naive subsets generally had larger estimated richness than memory subsets.

The receptor's source is a young woman in good health. Sequencing used memory CD4+ T cells sorted from blood. Sample subset: CD45RA-negative fraction. The genes are TRBV27 and TRBJ2-2; tentatively, D is TRBD1 (7 bases). The CDR3 region has the DNA TGTGCCAGCAGTTTATTCCCCCGGGCAGGGGGGAAGACCGGGGAGCTGTTTTTT. This translates into CASSLFPRAGGKTGELFF.